In its sample, the clone carrying this T cell receptor beta chain was seen a few times. No antigen is known for it. Germline assignment: CDR1 SGHRS and CDR2 YFSETQ. The CDR3 extends over 14 amino acids. Trimming left V 0 bases short and J 5 bases short, with 11 bases between. This entry is derived from a study of beta chain features in type 1 diabetes. Overall study context: Sorted cells numbering 95 million to 110 million were examined across all samples. Study-level points and caveats: Patients with Type 1 diabetes showed moderately but significantly shorter TCRB CDR3s in all four CD4+ subsets.

Expressed TCRB transcripts were sequenced because the isolated RNA had all been reverse transcribed beforehand. Repertoires were generated with immunoSEQ multiplex PCR, while TCRdb's copy carries only in-frame clones and drops some. The sample yields 330,000 or so clones, over 10% seen once. The sample taken for sequencing was naive CD4+ T cells from blood. The chain has TRBV5-1 and TRBJ2-5; the D gene is possibly TRBD1 (5 bases). This clonotype was obtained from a woman between 18 and 30 years old with type 1 diabetes. The CDR3 here is CASSLVGAEETQYF. CDR3 DNA: TGCGCCAGCAGCTTGGTAGGGGCGGAGGAGACCCAGTACTTC.